This T cell receptor beta chain originates from a study of cytomegalovirus exposure and HLA in healthy donors. As concerns this clone: Its specificity is not known.

Whole-study results and caveats: Common viral pathogens seemed to be connected with several of the most significant clusters, according to a later analysis. A few CMV-associated chains were confirmed in vitro to be specific for CMV antigens. One variant, a missense change in DCLRE1C, was linked in a later analysis to TCR beta V- and J-gene trimming.

With 60 Vbeta and 13 Jbeta primers, the PCR was carried out. Some clones are missing from TCRdb's copy, which holds only in-frame ones; the method was immunoSEQ multiplex PCR. The sample holds 100,000 to 150,000 clones; about four fifths are singletons and the top ten take 1.8%. CDR1 is KGHSH and CDR2 is LQKENI in the germline V gene. This CDR3 is built from 14 residues. V lost 4 bases to trimming and J lost 2 bases; unmatched junction nucleotides: 3. This sequence originates from a man aged 18-30 years in good health and CMV-seronegative. V gene TRBV18 combines with J gene TRBJ1-1; 8 bases are a match to TRBD1. Sequenced input: PBMCs. In DNA, the CDR3 is TGTGCCAGCTCACGGGACAGGTCCAACACTGAAGCTTTCTTT. Residues: CASSRDRSNTEAFF.